This TCR beta chain was sequenced in a study of T cells in localized non-small cell lung cancer. Overall study findings and caveats: Uninvolved nearby lung showed the greatest T cell clonality, exceeding that found in tumor.

The method was immunoSEQ multiplex PCR; TCRdb's version includes in-frame clones alone and lacks a portion of them. The sample comprises about 34,000 clones, more than 70% of which are singletons, and around 4% rests with the top ten. Details on this clone: Its antigen remains unknown.

V shed 2 bases, J shed 6 bases, and the junction held 12 bases outside the gene matches. The V gene's germline CDR1 is SGHNT and CDR2 YYREEE (reference sequence). The CDR3 length is 17 residues. The receptor's source is a woman aged 40-69 years with stage I lung adenocarcinoma. The material was peripheral blood, obtained before any cancer treatment. The rearrangement joins TRBV5-4 to TRBJ2-3, with 10 bases matching TRBD2. As DNA, the CDR3 is TGTGCCAGCAGCTTCCTAGCGGGGGCCAAGCTAGGGGATACGCAGTATTTT. Encoded protein: CASSFLAGAKLGDTQYF.